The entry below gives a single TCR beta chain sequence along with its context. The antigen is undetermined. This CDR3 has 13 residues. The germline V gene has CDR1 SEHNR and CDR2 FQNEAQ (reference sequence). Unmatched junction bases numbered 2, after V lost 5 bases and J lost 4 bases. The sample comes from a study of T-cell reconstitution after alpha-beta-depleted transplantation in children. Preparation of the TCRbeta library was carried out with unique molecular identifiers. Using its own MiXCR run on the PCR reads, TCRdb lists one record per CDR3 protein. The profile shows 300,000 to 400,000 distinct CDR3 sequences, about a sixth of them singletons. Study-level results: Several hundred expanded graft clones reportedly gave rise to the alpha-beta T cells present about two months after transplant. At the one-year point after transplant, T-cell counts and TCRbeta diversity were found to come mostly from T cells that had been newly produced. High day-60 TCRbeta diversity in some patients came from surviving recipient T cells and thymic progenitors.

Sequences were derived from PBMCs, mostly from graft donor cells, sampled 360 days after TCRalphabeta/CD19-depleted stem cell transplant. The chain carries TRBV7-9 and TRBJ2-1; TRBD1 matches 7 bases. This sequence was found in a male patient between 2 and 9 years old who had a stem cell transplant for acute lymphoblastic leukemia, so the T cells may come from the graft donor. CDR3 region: CASSATGYNEQFF. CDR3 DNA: TGTGCCAGCAGCGCGACAGGGTACAATGAGCAGTTCTTC.